This TCR beta chain stems from a study of T-cell memory formation after mild COVID-19. TCRdb re-analysed the 5' RACE reads in MiXCR, keeping a single row per CDR3 protein. The data contain nearly 110,000 distinct CDR3 sequences, approximately 14% of them singletons. This clonotype was detected only a few times. The source material was PBMCs or a T cell subset sorted from them (not recorded which). The sequence was obtained from a man aged 18 to 30 who had mild COVID-19 (a few samples of this study predate the infection). Cell type and time point are not known.

In DNA form, the CDR3 reads TGTGCCAGCAGCCCCCCGGGGAACACTGAAGCTTTCTTT. It translates to CASSPPGNTEAFF. The J gene is TRBJ1-1, the V gene TRBV7-9; D gene unclear. V gave up 5 bases and J gave up 1 base, with 8 bases separating them. Per the germline V gene, CDR1 is SEHNR and CDR2 is FQNEAQ (reference sequence). CDR3 size: 13 residues.